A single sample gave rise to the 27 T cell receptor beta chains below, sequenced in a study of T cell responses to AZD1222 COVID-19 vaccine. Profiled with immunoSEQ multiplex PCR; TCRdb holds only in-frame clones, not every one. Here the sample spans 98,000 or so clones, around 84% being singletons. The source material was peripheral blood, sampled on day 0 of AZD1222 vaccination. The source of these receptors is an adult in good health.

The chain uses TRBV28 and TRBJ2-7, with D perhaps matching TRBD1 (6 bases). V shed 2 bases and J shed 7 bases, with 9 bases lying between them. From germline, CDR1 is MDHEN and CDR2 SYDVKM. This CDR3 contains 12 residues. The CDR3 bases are TGTGCCAGCAGTTTAGGACAGTGGGAGCAGTACTTC. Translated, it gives CASSLGQWEQYF.

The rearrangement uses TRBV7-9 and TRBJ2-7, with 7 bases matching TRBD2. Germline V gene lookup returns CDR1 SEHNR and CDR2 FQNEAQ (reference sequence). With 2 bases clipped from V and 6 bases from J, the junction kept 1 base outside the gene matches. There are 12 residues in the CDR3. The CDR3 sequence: CASSLREGEQYF. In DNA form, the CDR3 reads TGTGCCAGCAGCTTAAGGGAGGGCGAGCAGTACTTC.

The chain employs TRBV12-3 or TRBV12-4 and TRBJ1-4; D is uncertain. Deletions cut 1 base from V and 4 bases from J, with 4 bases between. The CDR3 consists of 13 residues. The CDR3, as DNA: TGTGCCAGCAGTTTAGGCTATAATGAAAAACTGTTTTTT. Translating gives CASSLGYNEKLFF.

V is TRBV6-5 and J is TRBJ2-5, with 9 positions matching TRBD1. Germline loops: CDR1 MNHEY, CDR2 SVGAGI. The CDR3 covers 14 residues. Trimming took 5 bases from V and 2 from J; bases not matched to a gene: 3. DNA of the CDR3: TGTGCCAGCAGTACCGGGACAGGGCAAGAGACCCAGTACTTC. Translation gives CASSTGTGQETQYF.

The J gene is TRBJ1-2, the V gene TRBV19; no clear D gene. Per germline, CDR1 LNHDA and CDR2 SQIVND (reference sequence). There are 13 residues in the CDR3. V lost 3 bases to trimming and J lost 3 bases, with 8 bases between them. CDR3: CASSIGPDYGYTF. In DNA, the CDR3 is TGTGCCAGTAGTATCGGGCCGGACTATGGCTACACCTTC.

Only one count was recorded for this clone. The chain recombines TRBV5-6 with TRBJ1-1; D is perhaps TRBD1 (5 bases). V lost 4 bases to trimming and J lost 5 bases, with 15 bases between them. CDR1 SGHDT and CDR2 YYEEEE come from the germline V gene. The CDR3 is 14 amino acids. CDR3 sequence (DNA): TGTGCCAGCAGCCAGTTGCAGGGCTGGACTGAAGCTTTCTTT. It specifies CASSQLQGWTEAFF.

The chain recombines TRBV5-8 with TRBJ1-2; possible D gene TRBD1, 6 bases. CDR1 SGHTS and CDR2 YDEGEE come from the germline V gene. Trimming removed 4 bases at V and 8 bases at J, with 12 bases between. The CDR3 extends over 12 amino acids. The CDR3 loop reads CASSPRGYGYTF. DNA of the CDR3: TGTGCCAGCAGCCCAAGGGGGTACGGCTACACCTTC. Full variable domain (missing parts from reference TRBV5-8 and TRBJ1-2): EAGVTQSPTHLIKTRGQQATLRCSPISGHTSVYWYQQALGLGLQFLLWYDEGEERNRGNFPPRFSGRQFPNYSSELNVNALELEDSALYLCASSPRGYGYTFGSGTRLTVV.

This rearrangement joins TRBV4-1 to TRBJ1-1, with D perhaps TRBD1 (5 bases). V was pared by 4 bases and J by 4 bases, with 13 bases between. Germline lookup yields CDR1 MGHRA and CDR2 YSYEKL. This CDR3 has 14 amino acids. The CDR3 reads CASSLEFRGTEAFF. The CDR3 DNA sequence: TGCGCCAGCAGCCTCGAATTTAGGGGCACTGAAGCTTTCTTT.

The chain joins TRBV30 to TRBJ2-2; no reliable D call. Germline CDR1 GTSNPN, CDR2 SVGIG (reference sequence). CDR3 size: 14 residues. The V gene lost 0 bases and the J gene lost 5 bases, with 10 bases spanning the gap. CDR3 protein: CAWSVSQVTGELFF. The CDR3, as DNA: TGTGCCTGGAGTGTAAGCCAGGTTACCGGGGAGCTGTTTTTT.

This CDR3 is CASSLAWQGTDTQYF. The CDR3 DNA follows: TGTGCCAGCAGTTTGGCCTGGCAGGGCACAGATACGCAGTATTTT. The rearrangement links TRBV28 to TRBJ2-3; D not resolved. V dropped 3 bases and J dropped 1 base, with 11 bases sitting between them. Germline CDR1 is MDHEN and CDR2 is SYDVKM. The CDR3 loop spans 15 amino acids.

This CDR3 reads CASSLLGGLSNSPLHF. The CDR3 DNA is TGTGCCAGCAGCTTGTTAGGGGGCTTATCGAATTCACCCCTCCACTTT. J is TRBJ1-6 and V is TRBV5-4, with 7 bases matching TRBD1. This CDR3 region has 16 residues. The V segment lost 1 base and the J segment 7 bases; nucleotides outside the gene matches: 8. Germline CDR1 reads SGHNT; CDR2 reads YYREEE (reference sequence).

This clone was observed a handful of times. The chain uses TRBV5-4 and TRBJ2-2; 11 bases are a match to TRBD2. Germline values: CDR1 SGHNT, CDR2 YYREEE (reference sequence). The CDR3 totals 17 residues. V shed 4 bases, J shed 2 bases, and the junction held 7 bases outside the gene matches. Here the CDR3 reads CASSLGTSGGNTGELFF. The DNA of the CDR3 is TGTGCCAGCAGCCTTGGTACTAGCGGGGGTAACACCGGGGAGCTGTTTTTT.

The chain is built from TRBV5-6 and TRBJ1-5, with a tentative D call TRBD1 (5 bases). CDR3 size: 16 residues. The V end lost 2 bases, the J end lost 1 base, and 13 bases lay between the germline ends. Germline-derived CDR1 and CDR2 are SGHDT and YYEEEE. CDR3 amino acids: CASSLGPTASNQPQHF. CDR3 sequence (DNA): TGTGCCAGCAGCTTAGGCCCGACAGCCAGCAATCAGCCCCAGCATTTT.

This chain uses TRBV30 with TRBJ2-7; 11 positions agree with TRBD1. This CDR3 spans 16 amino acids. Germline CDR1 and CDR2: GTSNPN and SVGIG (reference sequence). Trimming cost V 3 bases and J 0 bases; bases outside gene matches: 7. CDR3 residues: CAWRRPGTGGSYEQYF. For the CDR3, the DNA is TGTGCCTGGAGGCGCCCCGGGACAGGGGGCTCCTACGAGCAGTACTTC.

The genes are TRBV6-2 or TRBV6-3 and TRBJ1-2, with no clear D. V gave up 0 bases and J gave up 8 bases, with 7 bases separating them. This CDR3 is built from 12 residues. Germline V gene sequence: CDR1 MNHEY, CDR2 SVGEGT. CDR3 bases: TGTGCCAGCAGTTACTCGTTCTACGGCTACACCTTC. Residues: CASSYSFYGYTF.

The CDR3 loop reads CASRPQGAGETQYF. In nucleotides, the CDR3 is TGTGCCAGCAGGCCACAGGGGGCGGGTGAGACCCAGTACTTC. The gene calls are TRBV5-4 and TRBJ2-5, with 9 nucleotides matching TRBD1. After removal of 5 bases from V and 5 bases from J, the junction contained 7 bases not matched to a gene. The germline V gene has CDR1 SGHNT and CDR2 YYREEE (reference sequence). The CDR3 is 14 residues long.

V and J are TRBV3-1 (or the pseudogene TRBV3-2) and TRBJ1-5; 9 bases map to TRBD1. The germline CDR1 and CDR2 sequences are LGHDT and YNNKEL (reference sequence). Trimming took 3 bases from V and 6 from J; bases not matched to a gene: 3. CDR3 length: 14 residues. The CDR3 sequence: CASSHGTGIQPQHF. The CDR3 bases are TGTGCCAGCAGCCATGGGACAGGGATTCAGCCCCAGCATTTT.

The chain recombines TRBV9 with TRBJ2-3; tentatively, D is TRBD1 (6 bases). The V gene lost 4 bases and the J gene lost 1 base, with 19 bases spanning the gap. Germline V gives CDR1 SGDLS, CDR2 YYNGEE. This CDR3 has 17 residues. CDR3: CASSTQGSPWGTDTQYF. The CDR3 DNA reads TGTGCCAGCAGCACTCAGGGGAGCCCTTGGGGCACAGATACGCAGTATTTT. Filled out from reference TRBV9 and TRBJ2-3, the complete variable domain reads DSGVTQTPKHLITATGQRVTLRCSPRSGDLSVYWYQQSLDQGLQFLIQYYNGEERAKGNILERFSAQQFPDLHSELNLSSLELGDSALYFCASSTQGSPWGTDTQYFGPGTRLTVL.

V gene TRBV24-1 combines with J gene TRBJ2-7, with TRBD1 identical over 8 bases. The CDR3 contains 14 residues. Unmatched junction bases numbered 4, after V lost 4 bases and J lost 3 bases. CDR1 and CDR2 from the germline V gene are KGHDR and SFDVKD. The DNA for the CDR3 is TGTGCCACCAGTGACCCCACAGGGGGCTACGAGCAGTACTTC. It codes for CATSDPTGGYEQYF.

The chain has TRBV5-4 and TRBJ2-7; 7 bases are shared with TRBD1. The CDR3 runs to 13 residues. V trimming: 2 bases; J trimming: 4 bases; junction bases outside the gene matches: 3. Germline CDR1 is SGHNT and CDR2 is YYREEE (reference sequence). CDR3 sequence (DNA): TGTGCCAGCAGCTTCAGGGGGAGATACGAGCAGTACTTC. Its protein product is CASSFRGRYEQYF. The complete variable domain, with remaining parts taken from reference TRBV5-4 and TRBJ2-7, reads ETGVTQSPTHLIKTRGQQVTLRCSSQSGHNTVSWYQQALGQGPQFIFQYYREEENGRGNFPPRFSGLQFPNYSSELNVNALELDDSALYLCASSFRGRYEQYFGPGTRLTVT.

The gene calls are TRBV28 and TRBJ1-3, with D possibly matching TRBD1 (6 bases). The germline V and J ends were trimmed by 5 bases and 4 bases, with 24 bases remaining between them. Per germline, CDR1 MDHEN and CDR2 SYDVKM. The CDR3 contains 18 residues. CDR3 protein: CASSLNPMSGGGGNTIYF. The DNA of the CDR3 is TGTGCCAGCAGTCTCAATCCGATGTCGGGAGGGGGAGGAAACACCATATATTTT.

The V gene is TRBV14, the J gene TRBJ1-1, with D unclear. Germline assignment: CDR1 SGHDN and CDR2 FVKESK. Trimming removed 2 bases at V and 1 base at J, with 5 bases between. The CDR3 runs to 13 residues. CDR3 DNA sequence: TGTGCCAGCAGCCAATCCAGGAACACTGAAGCTTTCTTT. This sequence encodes CASSQSRNTEAFF.

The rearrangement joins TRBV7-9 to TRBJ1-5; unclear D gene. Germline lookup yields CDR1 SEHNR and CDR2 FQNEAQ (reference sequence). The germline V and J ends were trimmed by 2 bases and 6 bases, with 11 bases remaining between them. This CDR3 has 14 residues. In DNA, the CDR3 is TGTGCCAGCAGCTTATCCGGAGACGGTCAGCCCCAGCATTTT. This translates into CASSLSGDGQPQHF.

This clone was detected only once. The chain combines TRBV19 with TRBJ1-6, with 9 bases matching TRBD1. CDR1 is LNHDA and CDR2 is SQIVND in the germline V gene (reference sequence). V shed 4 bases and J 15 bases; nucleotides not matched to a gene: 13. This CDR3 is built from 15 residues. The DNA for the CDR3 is TGTGCCAGTAGTACGACCGGGACAGGGAACCAGAACCTCCACTTT. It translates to CASSTTGTGNQNLHF.

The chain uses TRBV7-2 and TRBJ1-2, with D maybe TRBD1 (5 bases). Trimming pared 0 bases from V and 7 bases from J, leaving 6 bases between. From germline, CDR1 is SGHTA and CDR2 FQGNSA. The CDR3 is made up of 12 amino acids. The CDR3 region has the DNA TGTGCCAGCAGCTTAGCTGGGGGTGGCTACACCTTC. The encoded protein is CASSLAGGGYTF.

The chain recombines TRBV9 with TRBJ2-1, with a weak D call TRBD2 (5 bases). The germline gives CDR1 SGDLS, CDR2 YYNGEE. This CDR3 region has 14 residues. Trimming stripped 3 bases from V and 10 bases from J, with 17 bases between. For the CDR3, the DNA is TGTGCCAGCAGCGCCAGTCTATCCGGCGGGGAGCAGTTCTTC. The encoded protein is CASSASLSGGEQFF.

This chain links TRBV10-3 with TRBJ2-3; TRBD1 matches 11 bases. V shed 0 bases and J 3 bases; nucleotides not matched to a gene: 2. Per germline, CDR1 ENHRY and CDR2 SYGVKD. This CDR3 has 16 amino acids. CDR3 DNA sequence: TGTGCCATCAGTGAGTCGGGGACAGGGGGGACAGATACGCAGTATTTT. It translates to CAISESGTGGTDTQYF.